Listed below are T cell receptor beta chains from one sample, sequenced in a study of cytomegalovirus exposure and HLA in healthy donors. Assay: immunoSEQ multiplex PCR; the TCRdb copy retains only in-frame clones and omits some. This table holds 150,000 to 250,000 clones, roughly 80% found once. Sequenced sample: PBMCs. Every receptor here comes from a woman aged 45-59 years in good health and CMV-seropositive. CDR3s include the opening cysteine and the closing phenylalanine or tryptophan. D genes are given only for firm matches. Clone size is not always given. Where it is, it says once, few, many or a class for expanded clones.

d_call	j_call	v_call	clone_size	cdr3_nt	cdr3_aa
TRBD1	TRBJ1-5	TRBV30	-	TGTGCCTGGAGCCCGGACAGGGGGCTTGGTCAGCCCCAGCATTTT	CAWSPDRGLGQPQHF
TRBD1	TRBJ1-2	TRBV9	once	TGTGCCAGCAGGGGACAGCAATATGGCTACACCTTC	CASRGQQYGYTF
-	TRBJ2-4	TRBV11-3	once	TGTGCCAGCAGCCGGAGGACGGAGAACAGTCAGTACTTC	CASSRRTENSQYF
TRBD1	TRBJ2-7	TRBV29-1	-	TGCAGCGTCGGACAGGGAAGCTACGAGCAGTACTTC	CSVGQGSYEQYF
-	TRBJ2-7	TRBV12-2	-	TGTGCAAGTCGCGTCCACAGGGTTGAGCGGTCCTACGAGCAGTACTTC	CASRVHRVERSYEQYF
TRBD2	TRBJ2-1	TRBV2	-	TGTGCCAGCGGCCTAGCGGGACTATACAATGAGCAGTTCTTC	CASGLAGLYNEQFF
TRBD2	TRBJ2-7	TRBV6-5	-	TGTGCCAGCAGTTACTCTAGCGGGACCTACGAGCAGTACTTC	CASSYSSGTYEQYF
-	TRBJ1-2	TRBV27	-	TGTGCCAGCAGTTCGACTCTTGGCAGCGGCTATGGCTACACCTTC	CASSSTLGSGYGYTF
-	TRBJ2-3	TRBV28	-	TGTGCCAGCACTCCGGGGGAGCCCACAGATACGCAGTATTTT	CASTPGEPTDTQYF
TRBD2	TRBJ2-7	TRBV5-6	-	TGTGCCAGCATCCTGGGGCAACTAGCGGCAAGCGAGCAGTACTTC	CASILGQLAASEQYF
-	TRBJ2-1	TRBV4-2	-	TGTGCCAGCAGCCAAAGAACGGGAACAGAGCAGTTCTTC	CASSQRTGTEQFF